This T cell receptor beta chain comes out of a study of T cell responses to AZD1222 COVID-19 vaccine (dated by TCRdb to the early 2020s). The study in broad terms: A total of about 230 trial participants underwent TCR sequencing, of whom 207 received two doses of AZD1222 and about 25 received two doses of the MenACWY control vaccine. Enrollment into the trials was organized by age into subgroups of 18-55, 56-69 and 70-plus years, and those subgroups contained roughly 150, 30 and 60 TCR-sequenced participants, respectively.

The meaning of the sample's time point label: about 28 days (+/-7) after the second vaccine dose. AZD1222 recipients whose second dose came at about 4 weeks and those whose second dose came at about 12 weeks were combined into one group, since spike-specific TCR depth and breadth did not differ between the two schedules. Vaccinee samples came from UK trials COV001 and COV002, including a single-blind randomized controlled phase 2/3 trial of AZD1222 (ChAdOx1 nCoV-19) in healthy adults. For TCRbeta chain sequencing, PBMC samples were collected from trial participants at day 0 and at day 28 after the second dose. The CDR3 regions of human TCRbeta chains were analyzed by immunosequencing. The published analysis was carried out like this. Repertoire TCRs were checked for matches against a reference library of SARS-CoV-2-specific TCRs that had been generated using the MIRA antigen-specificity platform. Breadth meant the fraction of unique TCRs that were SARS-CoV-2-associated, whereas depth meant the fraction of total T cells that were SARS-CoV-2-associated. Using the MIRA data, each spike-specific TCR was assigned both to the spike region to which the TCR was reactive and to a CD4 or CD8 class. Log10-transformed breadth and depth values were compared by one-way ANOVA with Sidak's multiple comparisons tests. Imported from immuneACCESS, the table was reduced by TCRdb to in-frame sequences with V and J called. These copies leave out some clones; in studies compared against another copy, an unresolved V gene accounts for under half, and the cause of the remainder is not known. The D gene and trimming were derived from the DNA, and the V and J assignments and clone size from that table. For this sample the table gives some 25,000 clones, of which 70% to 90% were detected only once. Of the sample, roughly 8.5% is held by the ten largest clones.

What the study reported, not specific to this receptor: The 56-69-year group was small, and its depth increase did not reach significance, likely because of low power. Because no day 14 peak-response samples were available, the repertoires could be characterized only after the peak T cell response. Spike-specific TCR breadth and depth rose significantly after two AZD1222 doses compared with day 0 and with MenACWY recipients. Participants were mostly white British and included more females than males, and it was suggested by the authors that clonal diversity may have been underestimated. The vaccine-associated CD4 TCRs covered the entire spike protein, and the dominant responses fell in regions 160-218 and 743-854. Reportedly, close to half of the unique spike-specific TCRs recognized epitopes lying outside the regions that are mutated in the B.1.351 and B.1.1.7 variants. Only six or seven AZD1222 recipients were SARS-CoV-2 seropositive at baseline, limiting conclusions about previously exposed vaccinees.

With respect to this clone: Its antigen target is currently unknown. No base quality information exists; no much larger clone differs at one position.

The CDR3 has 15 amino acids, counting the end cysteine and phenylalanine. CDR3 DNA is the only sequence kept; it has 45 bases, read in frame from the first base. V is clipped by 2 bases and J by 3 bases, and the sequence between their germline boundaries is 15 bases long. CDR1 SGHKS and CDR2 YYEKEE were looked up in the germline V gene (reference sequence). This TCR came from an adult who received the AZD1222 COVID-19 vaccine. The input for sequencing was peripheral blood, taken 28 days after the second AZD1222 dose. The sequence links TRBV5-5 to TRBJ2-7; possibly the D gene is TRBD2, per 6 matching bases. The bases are TGTGCCAGCAGCTTCACGCCGGGAGCAAACTACGAGCAGTACTTC. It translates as CASSFTPGANYEQYF.